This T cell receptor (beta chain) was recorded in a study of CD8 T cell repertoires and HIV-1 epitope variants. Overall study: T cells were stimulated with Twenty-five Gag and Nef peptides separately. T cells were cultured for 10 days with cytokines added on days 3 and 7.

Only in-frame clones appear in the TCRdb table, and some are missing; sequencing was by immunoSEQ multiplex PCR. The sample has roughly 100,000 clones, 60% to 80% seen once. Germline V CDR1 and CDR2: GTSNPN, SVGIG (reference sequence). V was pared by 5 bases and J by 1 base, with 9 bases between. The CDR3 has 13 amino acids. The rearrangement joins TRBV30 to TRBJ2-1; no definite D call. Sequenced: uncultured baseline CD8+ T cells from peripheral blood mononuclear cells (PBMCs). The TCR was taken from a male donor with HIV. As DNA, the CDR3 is TGTGCCTGGGATCGGTTATCCTACAATGAGCAGTTCTTC. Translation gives CAWDRLSYNEQFF.